This record concerns one T cell receptor beta chain sequence. This clonotype has just a few counts. Its cognate antigen has yet to be identified. No base qualities exist here, and no much larger clone lies one base off it. The record originates from a study of CD8 T cells in ankylosing spondylitis (TCRdb year 2017). In terms of the full investigation: The study profiled T cell receptor beta repertoires in healthy donors and ankylosing spondylitis patients to find disease-linked TCR variants. The whole study cohort included roughly 110 healthy donors and 20 to 25 ankylosing spondylitis patients. Peripheral blood was sampled, and synovial fluid was also collected from ankylosing spondylitis patients. Overall study outcomes, separate from this receptor: Blood from ankylosing spondylitis patients appeared to be characterized by a TCR beta motif made up of fewer than ten highly homologous amino acid variants. The disease-linked clones were reported to be significantly enriched in matched synovial fluid samples from ankylosing spondylitis patients. Some motif variants were previously reported in synovial fluid and blood of reactive arthritis patients, suggesting common disease-initiation mechanisms. The disease-linked clones had a CD8+ phenotype and were found at relatively low frequencies in peripheral blood.

The instrument given in TCRdb is Illumina HiSeq 2500. Quantitative 5'-RACE with molecular barcodes was used to prepare TCR beta libraries. The source study handled its data this way. To identify disease-linked TCR variants, a new computational method was used, one built on a probabilistic model of VDJ rearrangement. TCRdb reanalyzed the raw reads on its own, using fastp at Q25 for trimming and MiXCR for clone calling, and kept in-frame beta chains. Identical CDR3 protein sequences are pooled into one entry, listed with their most common genes and DNA. The V and J calls come from TCRdb's annotation, not from the publication. Counted in this sample were 240,000 or so distinct CDR3 sequences; around 9.2% of them appeared once. The ten largest clones add up to 6.5% to 7% of the sample. Germline trimming amounts to 1 base on V and 5 bases on J, with 6 as the count of junction bases outside the gene matches. The germline V gene encodes CDR1 SGHTA and CDR2 FQGNSA. Reading from cysteine to phenylalanine, the CDR3 counts 15 amino acids. The read is trimmed to its CDR3 DNA, 45 bases read in frame from base 1.

The TCR originated in a male donor with ankylosing spondylitis or in good health (not recorded which). Sequenced: blood, either unsorted or a sorted T cell fraction (not recorded which). Recombination linked TRBV7-2 to TRBJ2-5; 8 bases in the junction line up with TRBD1. In nucleotide form, the sequence is TGTGCCAGCAGCTTAGTGCAGGGGGCAGGGGAGACCCAGTACTTC. It translates to CASSLVQGAGETQYF.